The next 17 T cell receptor beta chains were all read from a single sample in a study of shared clonotypes between healthy human individuals. It was CD45RO-negative cells, positively selected for CCR7, that made up naive CD8 cells, with terminally differentiated effector memory CD45RA+ cells excluded. This table comes from immunoSEQ multiplex PCR, and its TCRdb copy is limited to in-frame clones, with some not included. The sample yields roughly 2 million clones, over 85% seen once. The specimen sequenced was naive CD8+ T cells sorted from blood. The receptors come from a man aged 18 to 29 in good health.

The CDR3: CASSPSGTVLYQETQYF. The CDR3 region has the DNA TGTGCCAGCAGCCCCTCCGGGACAGTGCTGTACCAAGAGACCCAGTACTTC. V and J are TRBV7-6 and TRBJ2-5; 7 bases are shared with TRBD1. Germline V gene sequence: CDR1 SGHVS, CDR2 FNYEAQ. This CDR3 has 17 residues. V was pared by 5 bases and J by 0 bases, with 12 bases of the junction left unmatched.

This clone appeared once. V usage is TRBV30 and J usage is TRBJ1-4, with TRBD1 matching over 9 bases. The CDR3 sequence is 18 residues long. Trimming at V came to 6 bases and at J to 0 bases, leaving 14 bases not matched to a gene. Germline V lookup: CDR1 GTSNPN, CDR2 SVGIG (reference sequence). The CDR3 sequence is CACTGGAWGSATNEKLFF. CDR3 DNA sequence: TGTGCCTGCACAGGGGGCGCATGGGGATCTGCAACTAATGAAAAACTGTTTTTT.

CDR3 nucleotides: TGTGCCAGCAGCTTAGTGGGCGTTCTGGACGAGCAGTACTTC. Its protein product is CASSLVGVLDEQYF. The chain employs TRBV7-2 and TRBJ2-7; D gene uncertain. This CDR3 is built from 14 residues. V shed 1 base and J shed 5 bases, with 12 bases lying between them. Per the germline V gene, CDR1 is SGHTA and CDR2 is FQGNSA.

The chain uses TRBV5-4 and TRBJ1-1; TRBD1 agrees at 8 bases. The germline gives CDR1 SGHNT, CDR2 YYREEE (reference sequence). With 4 bases clipped from V and 5 bases from J, the junction kept 10 bases outside the gene matches. The CDR3 sequence is 15 residues long. The CDR3: CASSPPTGEGTEAFF. CDR3 in DNA: TGTGCCAGCAGCCCGCCGACAGGGGAAGGAACTGAAGCTTTCTTT.

This clone was detected only once. V is TRBV29-1 and J is TRBJ2-3; D perhaps matches TRBD2 (5 bases). Germline V gives CDR1 SQVTM, CDR2 ANQGSEA. The CDR3 covers 13 residues. Deletions cut 5 bases from V and 3 bases from J, with 12 bases between. Here the CDR3 DNA reads TGCAGCGTTTTAGAGCTAGCTACAGATACGCAGTATTTT. Amino acids: CSVLELATDTQYF.

This chain joins TRBV6-1 and TRBJ2-7; 11 positions agree with TRBD1. The CDR3 length is 15 residues. In germline, CDR1 is MNHNS, CDR2 SASEGT. V lost 2 bases to trimming and J lost 4 bases; unmatched junction nucleotides: 4. The CDR3 DNA follows: TGTGCCAGCAGTGAATGGACAGGGGGCGAGTACGAGCAGTACTTC. Its protein is CASSEWTGGEYEQYF.

CDR3 sequence (DNA): TGTGCCAGCAGCGGAGAACTTTCTAACTATGGCTACACCTTC. Residues: CASSGELSNYGYTF. This rearrangement joins TRBV9 to TRBJ1-2, with D hard to call. Between the trimmed V and J ends, which lost 3 bases and 0 bases, there was a span of 9 bases. The CDR3 extends over 14 amino acids. Germline V gene lookup returns CDR1 SGDLS and CDR2 YYNGEE.

The CDR3 spells CASRQDRGHTEAFF. CDR3 nucleotides: TGTGCCAGCAGGCAGGACAGGGGACACACTGAAGCTTTCTTT. V gene TRBV5-6 combines with J gene TRBJ1-1, with 9 bases identical to TRBD1. The CDR3 consists of 14 residues. CDR1 is SGHDT and CDR2 is YYEEEE in the germline V gene. The V segment lost 5 bases and the J segment 3 bases; nucleotides outside the gene matches: 5.

The CDR3 DNA is TGTGCCAGCAGCTTCTTAAAACAGGGACCTCTCTCCTACAATGAGCAGTTCTTC. Translation: CASSFLKQGPLSYNEQFF. V usage is TRBV7-9 and J usage is TRBJ2-1, with D maybe TRBD1 (6 bases). V was shortened by 3 bases and J by 0 bases, with 18 bases between the two germline ends. CDR3 size: 18 residues. Germline loops: CDR1 SEHNR, CDR2 FQNEAQ (reference sequence).

The chain employs TRBV10-3 and TRBJ1-1; D gene unclear. The CDR3 sequence is 15 residues long. Germline V CDR1 and CDR2: ENHRY, SYGVKD. Trimming shortened V by 4 bases and J by 2 bases, and 14 bases separated the two germline ends. CDR3 nucleotides: TGTGCCATCAGTGGGGAGGATTGGGCAAACACTGAAGCTTTCTTT. The encoded protein is CAISGEDWANTEAFF.

The chain links TRBV2 to TRBJ2-7; 9 nucleotides match TRBD1. Germline assignment: CDR1 SNHLY and CDR2 FYNNEI. This CDR3 contains 14 residues. V was clipped by 5 bases and J by 5 bases; unmatched bases: 7. CDR3 loop: CASSPDRGTNEQYF. CDR3 DNA sequence: TGTGCCAGCAGTCCTGACAGGGGGACAAACGAGCAGTACTTC.

In nucleotides, the CDR3 is TGTGCCATCAGTGAACAAGGGGAGAACACTGAAGCTTTCTTT. The encoded protein is CAISEQGENTEAFF. The chain joins TRBV10-3 to TRBJ1-1; a possible D gene is TRBD1 (5 bases). V dropped 3 bases and J dropped 1 base, with 9 bases sitting between them. The germline CDR1 and CDR2 sequences are ENHRY and SYGVKD. The CDR3 length is 14 residues.

V gene TRBV6-5 combines with J gene TRBJ1-2, with D perhaps TRBD1 (5 bases). Germline lookup yields CDR1 MNHEY and CDR2 SVGAGI. The CDR3 is made up of 14 amino acids. Trimming stripped 10 bases from V and 6 bases from J, with 21 bases between. The CDR3 DNA is TGTGCCACTCTTTTGTCGGGGGAATCGAATGGCTACACCTTC. Its protein is CATLLSGESNGYTF.

Here the CDR3 reads CASRQGWGLDTEAFF. DNA for the CDR3: TGTGCCAGCCGACAGGGGTGGGGTTTGGACACTGAAGCTTTCTTT. The rearrangement joins TRBV2 to TRBJ1-1; 8 nucleotides agree with TRBD1. The CDR3 loop spans 15 amino acids. Losses at the gene ends were 8 bases for V and 3 bases for J; bases not matched to a gene: 11. The germline V gene has CDR1 SNHLY and CDR2 FYNNEI.

As concerns this clone: Other DNA sequences in the sample encode the same CDR3. This chain uses TRBV7-9 with TRBJ2-3; 10 bases line up with TRBD2. The CDR3 sequence is 15 residues long. V was clipped by 5 bases and J by 2 bases; unmatched bases: 4. CDR1 is SEHNR, CDR2 FQNEAQ, per germline (reference sequence). The CDR3 region has the DNA TGTGCCAGCAGCAGAACTAGCGGGGACACAGATACGCAGTATTTT. Residues: CASSRTSGDTDTQYF.

V usage is TRBV5-1 and J usage is TRBJ1-2; no clear D. CDR3 size: 12 residues. Trimming stripped 3 bases from V and 6 bases from J, with 9 bases between. Germline values: CDR1 SGHRS, CDR2 YFSETQ. Here the CDR3 DNA reads TGCGCCAGCAGCTCCCGGGCGGATGGCTACACCTTC. This encodes CASSSRADGYTF.

The chain carries TRBV4-3 and TRBJ2-7, with 7 bases lining up with TRBD1. Germline V lookup: CDR1 LGHNA, CDR2 YSLEER. The length of the CDR3 is 16 residues. The junction had 9 bases not matched to a gene; V was cut back by 2 bases and J by 2 bases. The CDR3 here is CASSQFFGDSPYEQYF. The CDR3 DNA reads TGCGCCAGCAGCCAATTCTTTGGGGACAGTCCCTACGAGCAGTACTTC.